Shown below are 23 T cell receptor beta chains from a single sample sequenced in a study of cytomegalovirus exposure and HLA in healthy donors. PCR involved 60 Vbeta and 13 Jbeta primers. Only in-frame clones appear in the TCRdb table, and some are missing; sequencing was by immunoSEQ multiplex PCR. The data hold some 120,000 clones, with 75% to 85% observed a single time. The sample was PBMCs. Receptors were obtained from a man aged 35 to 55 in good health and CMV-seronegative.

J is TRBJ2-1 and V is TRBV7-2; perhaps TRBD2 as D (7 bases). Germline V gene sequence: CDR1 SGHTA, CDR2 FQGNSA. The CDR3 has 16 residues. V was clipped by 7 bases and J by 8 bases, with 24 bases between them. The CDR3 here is CASTKGGGPWGDEQFF. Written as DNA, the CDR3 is TGTGCCAGCACCAAAGGGGGGGGGCCGTGGGGTGATGAGCAGTTCTTC.

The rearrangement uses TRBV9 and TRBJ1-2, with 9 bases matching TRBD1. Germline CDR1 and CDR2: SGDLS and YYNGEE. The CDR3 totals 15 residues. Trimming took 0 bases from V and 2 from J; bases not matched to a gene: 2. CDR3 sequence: CASSVDGQGNYGYTF. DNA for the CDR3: TGTGCCAGCAGCGTAGATGGACAGGGGAACTATGGCTACACCTTC. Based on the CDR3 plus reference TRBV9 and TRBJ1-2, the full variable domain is DSGVTQTPKHLITATGQRVTLRCSPRSGDLSVYWYQQSLDQGLQFLIQYYNGEERAKGNILERFSAQQFPDLHSELNLSSLELGDSALYFCASSVDGQGNYGYTFGSGTRLTVV.

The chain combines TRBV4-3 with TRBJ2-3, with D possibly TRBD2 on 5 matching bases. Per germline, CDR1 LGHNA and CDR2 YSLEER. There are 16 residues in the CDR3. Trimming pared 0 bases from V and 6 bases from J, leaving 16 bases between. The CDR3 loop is CASSQELVEPGDTQYF. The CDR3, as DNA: TGCGCCAGCAGCCAAGAGCTGGTAGAACCGGGGGATACGCAGTATTTT.

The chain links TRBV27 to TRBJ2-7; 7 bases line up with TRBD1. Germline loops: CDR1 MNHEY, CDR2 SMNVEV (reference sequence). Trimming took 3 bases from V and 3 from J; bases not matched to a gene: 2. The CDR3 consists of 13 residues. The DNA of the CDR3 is TGTGCCAGCAGTTTTACAGGGGACTACGAGCAGTACTTC. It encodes CASSFTGDYEQYF.

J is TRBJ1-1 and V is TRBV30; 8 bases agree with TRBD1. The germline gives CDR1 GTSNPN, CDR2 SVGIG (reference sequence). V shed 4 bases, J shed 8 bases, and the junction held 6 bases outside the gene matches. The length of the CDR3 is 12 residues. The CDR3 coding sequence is TGTGCCTGGACTCTACGACAGGGGGAAGCTTTCTTT. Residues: CAWTLRQGEAFF.

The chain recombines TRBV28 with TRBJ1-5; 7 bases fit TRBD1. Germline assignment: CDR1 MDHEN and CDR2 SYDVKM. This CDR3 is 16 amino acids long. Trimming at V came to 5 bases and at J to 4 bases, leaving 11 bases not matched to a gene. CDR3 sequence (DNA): TGTGCCAGCAGTACGATACAGGGGCGCAAAAATCAGCCCCAGCATTTT. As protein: CASSTIQGRKNQPQHF.

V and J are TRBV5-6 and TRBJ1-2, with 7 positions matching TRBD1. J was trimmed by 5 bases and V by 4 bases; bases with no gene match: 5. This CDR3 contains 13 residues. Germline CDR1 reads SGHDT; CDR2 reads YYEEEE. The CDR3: CASSPQGRYGYTF. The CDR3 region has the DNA TGTGCCAGCAGCCCACAGGGGCGGTATGGCTACACCTTC.

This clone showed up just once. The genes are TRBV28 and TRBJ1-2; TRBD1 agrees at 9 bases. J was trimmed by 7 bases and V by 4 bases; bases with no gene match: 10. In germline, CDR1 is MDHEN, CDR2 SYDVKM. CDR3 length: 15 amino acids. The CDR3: CASSYFSGQGGGYTF. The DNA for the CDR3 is TGTGCCAGCAGTTATTTCTCGGGACAGGGAGGTGGCTACACCTTC.

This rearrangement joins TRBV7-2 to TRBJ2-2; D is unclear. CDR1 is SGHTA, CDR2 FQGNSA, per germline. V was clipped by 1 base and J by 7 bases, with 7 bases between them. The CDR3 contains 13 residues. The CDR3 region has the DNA TGTGCCAGCAGCTTAGTGAGGAGCGGGGAGCTGTTTTTT. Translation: CASSLVRSGELFF.

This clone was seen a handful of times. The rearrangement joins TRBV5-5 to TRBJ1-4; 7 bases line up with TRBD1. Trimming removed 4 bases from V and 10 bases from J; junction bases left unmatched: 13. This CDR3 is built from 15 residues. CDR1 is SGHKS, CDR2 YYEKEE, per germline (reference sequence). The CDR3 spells CASSPRDSIGGKLFF. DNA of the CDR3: TGTGCCAGCAGCCCGAGGGACAGCATCGGTGGAAAACTGTTTTTT.

DNA of the CDR3: TGTGCCTGGAGTCACGGGGTTGTGGAAAAACTGTTTTTT. Amino acids: CAWSHGVVEKLFF. The genes are TRBV30 and TRBJ1-4; D is uncertain. Germline CDR1 and CDR2: GTSNPN and SVGIG (reference sequence). V shed 2 bases and J shed 8 bases, with 12 bases lying between them. This CDR3 has 13 residues.

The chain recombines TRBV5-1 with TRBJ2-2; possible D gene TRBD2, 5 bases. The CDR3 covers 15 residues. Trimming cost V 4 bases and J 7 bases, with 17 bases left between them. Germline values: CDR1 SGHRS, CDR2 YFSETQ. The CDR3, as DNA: TGCGCCAGCAGCCCGGGAATCATTCTCGGCGGGGAGCTGTTTTTT. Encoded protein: CASSPGIILGGELFF.

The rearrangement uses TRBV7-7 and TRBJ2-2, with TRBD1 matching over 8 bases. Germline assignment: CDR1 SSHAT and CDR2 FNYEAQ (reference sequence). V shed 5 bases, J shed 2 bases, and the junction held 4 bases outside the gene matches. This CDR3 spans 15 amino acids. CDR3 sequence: CASSPGQGNTGELFF. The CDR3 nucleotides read TGTGCCAGCAGCCCAGGACAGGGAAACACCGGGGAGCTGTTTTTT.

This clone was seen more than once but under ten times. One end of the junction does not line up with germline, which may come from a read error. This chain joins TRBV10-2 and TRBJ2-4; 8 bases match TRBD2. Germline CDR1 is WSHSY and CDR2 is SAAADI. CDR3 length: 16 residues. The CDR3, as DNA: TGCGCCAGCAGTGATACTGAAGCGGGAGCCAAAAACAGTCAGTACTTC. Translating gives CASSDTEAGAKNSQYF.

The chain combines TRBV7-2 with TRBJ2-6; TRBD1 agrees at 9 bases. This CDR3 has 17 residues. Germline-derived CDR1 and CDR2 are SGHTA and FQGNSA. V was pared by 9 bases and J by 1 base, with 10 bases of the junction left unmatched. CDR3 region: CASTPGTGISGANVLTF. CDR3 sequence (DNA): TGTGCCAGTACCCCCGGGACAGGGATTTCTGGGGCCAACGTCCTGACTTTC.

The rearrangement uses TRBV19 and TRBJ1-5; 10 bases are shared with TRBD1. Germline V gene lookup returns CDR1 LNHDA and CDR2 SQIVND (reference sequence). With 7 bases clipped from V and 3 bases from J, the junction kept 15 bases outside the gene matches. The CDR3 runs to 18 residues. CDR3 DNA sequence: TGTGCCAGTAAGCCCCGGGACAGGGGCTTAGGTAACAATCAGCCCCAGCATTTT. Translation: CASKPRDRGLGNNQPQHF.

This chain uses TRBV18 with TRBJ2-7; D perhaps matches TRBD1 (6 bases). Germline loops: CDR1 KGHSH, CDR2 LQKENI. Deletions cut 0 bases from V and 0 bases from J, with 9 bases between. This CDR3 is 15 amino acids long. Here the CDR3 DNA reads TGTGCCAGCTCACCACCCGGGACACGCTCCTACGAGCAGTACTTC. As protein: CASSPPGTRSYEQYF.

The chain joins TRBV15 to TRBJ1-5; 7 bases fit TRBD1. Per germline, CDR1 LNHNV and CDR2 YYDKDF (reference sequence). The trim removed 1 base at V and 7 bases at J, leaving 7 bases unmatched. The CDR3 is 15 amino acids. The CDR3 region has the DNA TGTGCCACCAGCAGAGTGAGGGGGCGCGGGCAGCCCCAGCATTTT. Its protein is CATSRVRGRGQPQHF.

The CDR3 spells CASSPGSSGGYNEQFF. The DNA of the CDR3 is TGTGCCAGCAGCCCGGGATCTAGCGGGGGATACAATGAGCAGTTCTTC. The chain joins TRBV7-2 to TRBJ2-1, with TRBD2 matching over 10 bases. Germline V gene data show CDR1 as SGHTA and CDR2 as FQGNSA. V trimming: 5 bases; J trimming: 4 bases; junction bases outside the gene matches: 8. The CDR3 runs to 16 residues.

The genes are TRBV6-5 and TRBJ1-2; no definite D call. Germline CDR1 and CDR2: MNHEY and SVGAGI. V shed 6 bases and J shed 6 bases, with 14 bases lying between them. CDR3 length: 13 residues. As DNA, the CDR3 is TGTGCCAGCAGCCACCCACTCAGGAATGGCTACACCTTC. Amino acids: CASSHPLRNGYTF.

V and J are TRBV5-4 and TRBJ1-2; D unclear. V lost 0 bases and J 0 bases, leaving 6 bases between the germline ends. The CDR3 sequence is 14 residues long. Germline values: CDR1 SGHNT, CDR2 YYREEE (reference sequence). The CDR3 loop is CASSLAGSNYGYTF. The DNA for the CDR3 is TGTGCCAGCAGCTTGGCGGGGTCTAACTATGGCTACACCTTC.

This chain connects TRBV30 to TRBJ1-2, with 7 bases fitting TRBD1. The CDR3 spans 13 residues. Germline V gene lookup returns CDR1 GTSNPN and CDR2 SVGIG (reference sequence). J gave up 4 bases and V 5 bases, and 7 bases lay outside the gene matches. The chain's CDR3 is CAWANRGRYGYTF. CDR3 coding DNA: TGTGCCTGGGCTAACAGGGGACGCTATGGCTACACCTTC.

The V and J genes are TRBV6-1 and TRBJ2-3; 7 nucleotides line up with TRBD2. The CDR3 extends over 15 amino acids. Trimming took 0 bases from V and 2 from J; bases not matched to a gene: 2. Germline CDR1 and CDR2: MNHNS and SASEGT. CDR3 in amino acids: CASSEAGGSTDTQYF. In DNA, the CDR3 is TGTGCCAGCAGTGAAGCGGGAGGGTCCACAGATACGCAGTATTTT.